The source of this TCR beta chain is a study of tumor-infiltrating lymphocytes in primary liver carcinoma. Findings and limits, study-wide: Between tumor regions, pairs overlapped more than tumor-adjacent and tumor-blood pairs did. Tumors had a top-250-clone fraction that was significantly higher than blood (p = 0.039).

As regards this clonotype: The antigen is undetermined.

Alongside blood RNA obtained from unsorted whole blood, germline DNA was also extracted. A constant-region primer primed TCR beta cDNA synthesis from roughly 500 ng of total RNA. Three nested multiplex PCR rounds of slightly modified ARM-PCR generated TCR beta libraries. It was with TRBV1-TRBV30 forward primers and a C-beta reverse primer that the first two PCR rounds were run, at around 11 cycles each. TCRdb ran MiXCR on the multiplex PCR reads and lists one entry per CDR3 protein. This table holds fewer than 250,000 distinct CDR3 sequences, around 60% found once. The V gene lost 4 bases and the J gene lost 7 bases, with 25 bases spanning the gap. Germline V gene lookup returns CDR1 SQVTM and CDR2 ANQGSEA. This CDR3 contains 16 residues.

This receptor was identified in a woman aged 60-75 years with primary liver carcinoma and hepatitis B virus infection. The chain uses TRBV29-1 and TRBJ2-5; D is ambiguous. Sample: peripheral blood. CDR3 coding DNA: TGCAGCGTTGTTCACCACCCCACTGGTCGGACGGGGACCCAGTACTTC. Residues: CSVVHHPTGRTGTQYF.